A single T cell receptor beta chain is shown here with its context. Clones were sequenced by immunoSEQ multiplex PCR, and TCRdb holds only the in-frame ones, with some missing. The profile covers 170,000 or so clones, with approximately 92% appearing a single time and about 1.4% taken by the ten largest. This sample is drawn from a study of control samples from healthy donors and cancer patients. The V and J ends lost 1 base and 1 base respectively, with 9 bases between them. The CDR3 totals 15 residues. CDR1 and CDR2 from the germline V gene are SGHDN and FVKESK. This TCR was sampled from a man aged 25 to 40 in good health. The V and J genes are TRBV14 and TRBJ2-3; D gene ambiguous. Sequenced input: blood. CDR3 region: CASSQVDRRTDTQYF. The CDR3 DNA reads TGTGCCAGCAGCCAAGTCGACCGCCGCACAGATACGCAGTATTTT.